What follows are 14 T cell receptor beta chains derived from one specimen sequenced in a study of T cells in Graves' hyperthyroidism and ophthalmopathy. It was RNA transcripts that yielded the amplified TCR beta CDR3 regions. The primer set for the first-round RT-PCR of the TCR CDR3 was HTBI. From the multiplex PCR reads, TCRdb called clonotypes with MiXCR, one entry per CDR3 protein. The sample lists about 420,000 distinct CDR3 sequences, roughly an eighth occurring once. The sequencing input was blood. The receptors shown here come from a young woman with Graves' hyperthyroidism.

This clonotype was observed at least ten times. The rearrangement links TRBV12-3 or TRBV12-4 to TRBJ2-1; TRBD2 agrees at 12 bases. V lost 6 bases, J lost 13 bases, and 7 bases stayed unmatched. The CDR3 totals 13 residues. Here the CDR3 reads CASSPGLAGFQFF. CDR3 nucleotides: TGTGCCAGCAGCCCTGGACTAGCGGGATTTCAGTTCTTC.

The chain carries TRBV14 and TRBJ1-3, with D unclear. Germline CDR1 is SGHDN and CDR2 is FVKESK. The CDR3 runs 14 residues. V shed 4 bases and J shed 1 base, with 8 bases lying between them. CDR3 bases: TGTGCCAGCAGCCGCCTGGGTTCTGGAAACACCATATATTTT. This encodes CASSRLGSGNTIYF.

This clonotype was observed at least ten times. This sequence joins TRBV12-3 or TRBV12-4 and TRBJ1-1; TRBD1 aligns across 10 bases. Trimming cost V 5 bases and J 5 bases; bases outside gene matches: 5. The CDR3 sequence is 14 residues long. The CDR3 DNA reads TGTGCCAGCAGTCCGGGACAGGGGTATACTGAAGCTTTCTTT. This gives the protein CASSPGQGYTEAFF.

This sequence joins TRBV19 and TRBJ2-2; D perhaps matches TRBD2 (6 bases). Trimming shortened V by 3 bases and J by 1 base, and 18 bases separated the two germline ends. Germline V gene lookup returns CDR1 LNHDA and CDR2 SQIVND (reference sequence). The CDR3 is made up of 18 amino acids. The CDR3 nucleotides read TGTGCCAGTAGTATCGGACTAACGGGAGTTTGGAACACCGGGGAGCTGTTTTTT. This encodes CASSIGLTGVWNTGELFF.

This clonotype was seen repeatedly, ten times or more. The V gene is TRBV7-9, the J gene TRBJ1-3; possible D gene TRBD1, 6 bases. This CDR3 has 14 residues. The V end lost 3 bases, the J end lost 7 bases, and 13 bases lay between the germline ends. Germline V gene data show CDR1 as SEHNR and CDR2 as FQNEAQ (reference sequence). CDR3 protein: CASSLGTPANTIYF. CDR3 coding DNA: TGTGCCAGCAGCTTGGGGACACCCGCGAACACCATATATTTT.

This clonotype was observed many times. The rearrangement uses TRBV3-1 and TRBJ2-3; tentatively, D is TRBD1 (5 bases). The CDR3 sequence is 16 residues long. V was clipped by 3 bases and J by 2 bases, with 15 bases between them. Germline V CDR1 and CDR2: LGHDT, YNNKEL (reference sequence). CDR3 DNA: TGTGCCAGCAGCCAGTGGGCCAGGGATTACACAGATACGCAGTATTTT. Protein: CASSQWARDYTDTQYF.

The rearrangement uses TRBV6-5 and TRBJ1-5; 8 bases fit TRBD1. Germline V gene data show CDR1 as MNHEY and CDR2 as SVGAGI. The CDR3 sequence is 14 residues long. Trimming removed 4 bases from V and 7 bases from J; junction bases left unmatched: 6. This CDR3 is CASSSGQARQPQHF. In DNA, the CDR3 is TGTGCCAGCAGTTCGGGACAGGCTCGACAGCCCCAGCATTTT.

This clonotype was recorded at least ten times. The CDR3 DNA reads TGTGCCAGCAGTTTACTCCTAGCGGGAATCACAGATACGCAGTATTTT. Translated, it gives CASSLLLAGITDTQYF. V and J are TRBV28 and TRBJ2-3, with 9 bases fitting TRBD2. CDR3 length: 16 amino acids. Looked up from germline, CDR1 is MDHEN and CDR2 is SYDVKM. The trim removed 2 bases at V and 2 bases at J, leaving 5 bases unmatched.

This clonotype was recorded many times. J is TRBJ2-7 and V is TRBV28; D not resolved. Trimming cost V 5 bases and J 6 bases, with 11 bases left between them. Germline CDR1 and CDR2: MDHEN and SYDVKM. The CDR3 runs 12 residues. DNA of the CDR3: TGTGCCAGCAGTCATGACCTGGGCGAGCAGTACTTC. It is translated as CASSHDLGEQYF.

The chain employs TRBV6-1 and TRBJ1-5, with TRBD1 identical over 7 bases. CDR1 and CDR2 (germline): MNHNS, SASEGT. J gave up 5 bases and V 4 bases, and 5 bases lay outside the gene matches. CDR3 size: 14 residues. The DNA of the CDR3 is TGTGCCAGCAGTGTGGGGACAGAAGATCAGCCCCAGCATTTT. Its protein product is CASSVGTEDQPQHF.

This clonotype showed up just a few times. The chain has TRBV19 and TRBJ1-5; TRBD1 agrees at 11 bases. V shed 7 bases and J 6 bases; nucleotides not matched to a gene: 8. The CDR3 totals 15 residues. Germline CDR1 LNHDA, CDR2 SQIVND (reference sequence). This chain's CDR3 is CASTPGGTGGQPQHF. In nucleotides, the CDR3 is TGTGCCAGTACCCCGGGTGGGACAGGGGGTCAGCCCCAGCATTTT.

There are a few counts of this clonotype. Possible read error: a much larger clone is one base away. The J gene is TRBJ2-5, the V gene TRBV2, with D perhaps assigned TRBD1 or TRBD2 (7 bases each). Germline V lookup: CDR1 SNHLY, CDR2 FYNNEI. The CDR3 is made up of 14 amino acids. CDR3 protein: CASSDGRGGEAQYF. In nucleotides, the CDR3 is TGTGCCAGCAGTGATGGCAGGGGGGGAGAGGCCCAGTACTTC.

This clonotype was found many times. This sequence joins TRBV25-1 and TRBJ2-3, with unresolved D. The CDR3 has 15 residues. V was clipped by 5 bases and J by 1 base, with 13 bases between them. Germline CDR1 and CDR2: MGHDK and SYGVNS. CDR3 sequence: CASSSEPGRTDTQYF. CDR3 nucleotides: TGTGCCAGCAGTTCGGAGCCAGGTCGCACAGATACGCAGTATTTT.

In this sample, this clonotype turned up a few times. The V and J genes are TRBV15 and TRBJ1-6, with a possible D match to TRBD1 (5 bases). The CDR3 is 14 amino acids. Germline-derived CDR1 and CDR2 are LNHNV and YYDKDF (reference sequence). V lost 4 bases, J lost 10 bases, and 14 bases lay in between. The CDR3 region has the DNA TGTGCCACCAGCACGGGGGGGGTTGAATCACCCCTCCACTTT. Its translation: CATSTGGVESPLHF.